The 16 T cell receptor beta chains listed next were all sequenced from one sample in a study of tumor-infiltrating lymphocytes in primary liver carcinoma. From unsorted bulk tissue weighing roughly 19-32 mg, DNA and RNA were co-extracted. From about 530 ng total RNA, TCR beta cDNA was generated with a primer in the constant region. Employing slightly modified ARM-PCR, three nested multiplex PCR rounds were run, and these gave rise to the TCR beta libraries. Amplification in the first two PCR rounds was performed using TRBV1-TRBV30 forward primers and a C-beta reverse primer for approximately 10 cycles each. Each CDR3 protein is one row after TCRdb ran MiXCR on the multiplex PCR reads. The sample contains approximately 190,000 distinct CDR3 sequences, 70% to 90% of which appear only once. Sequenced input: tumor tissue from primary liver carcinoma. These receptors were collected from a man in his forties with primary liver carcinoma and hepatitis B virus infection.

As regards this clonotype: Without the conserved terminal phenylalanine or tryptophan, this CDR3 likely stems from a read error. J is TRBJ2-1 and V is TRBV6-1; D remains ambiguous. With 6 bases removed from V and 0 bases from J, the gap between germline ends came to 12 bases. Per germline, CDR1 MNHNS and CDR2 SASEGT. The CDR3 runs to 15 residues. CDR3 protein: CASSVTWGSYNEQFL. The CDR3 bases are TGTGCCAGCAGCGTGACATGGGGCTCCTACAATGAGCAGTTCCTC.

Relative to its sample, this clonotype is large. The chain links TRBV29-1 to TRBJ1-1; 8 positions agree with TRBD1. The CDR3 runs to 15 residues. J was trimmed by 0 bases and V by 4 bases; bases with no gene match: 7. The germline V gene has CDR1 SQVTM and CDR2 ANQGSEA. The DNA of the CDR3 is TGCAGCGTTGCAGGGGGCTGGGGGATGAACACTGAAGCTTTCTTT. It translates to CSVAGGWGMNTEAFF.

With regard to this clonotype: The junction departs from the called germline gene at one end, perhaps through a read error. The chain combines TRBV6-1 with TRBJ2-1; 7 nucleotides line up with TRBD2. CDR1 and CDR2 (germline): MNHNS, SASEGT. CDR3 length: 17 amino acids. The DNA of the CDR3 is TGTGCCAGCGTAACCCTCGGGGGGACCAGGCTTGACAATGGGCAGTTCTTC. This encodes CASVTLGGTRLDNGQFF.

This clonotype was seen only a few times. The chain links TRBV5-4 to TRBJ2-1; 7 bases align to TRBD1. CDR1 SGHNT and CDR2 YYREEE come from the germline V gene (reference sequence). The CDR3 covers 16 residues. V lost 4 bases, J lost 10 bases, and 17 bases stayed unmatched. As DNA, the CDR3 is TGTGCCAGCAGCCCGGGTCGACAGGGTAGGTCTGGCGAGCAGTTCTTC. This translates into CASSPGRQGRSGEQFF.

This clonotype was counted at least ten times. This chain joins TRBV6-6 and TRBJ2-1; tentatively, D is TRBD2 (6 bases). There are 14 residues in the CDR3. The V end was cut by 4 bases, the J end by 12 bases, with 19 bases between. The V gene's germline CDR1 is MNHNY and CDR2 SVGAGI (reference sequence). CDR3 protein: CASSSRTTPLGQFF. In DNA form, the CDR3 reads TGTGCCAGCAGTTCCCGGACTACCCCCCTCGGGCAGTTCTTC.

A remark on this clonotype: A clone one base away is much larger, so this may be a read error. This chain uses TRBV15 with TRBJ2-1; 11 bases are a match to TRBD2. The CDR3 has 16 amino acids. The J segment lost 3 bases and the V segment lost 7 bases, leaving 8 bases of the junction unmatched. Germline V gene sequence: CDR1 LNHNV, CDR2 YYDKDF (reference sequence). The chain's CDR3 is CATNRTSGRNYNEQFF. The CDR3 nucleotides are TGTGCCACCAACAGGACTAGCGGGCGTAACTACAATGAGCAGTTCTTC. The full variable domain, completed using reference TRBV15 and TRBJ2-1, is DAMVIQNPRYQVTQFGKPVTLSCSQTLNHNVMYWYQQKSSQAPKLLFHYYDKDFNNEADTPDNFQSRRPNTSFCFLDIRSPGLGDTAMYLCATNRTSGRNYNEQFFGPGTRLTVL.

A word on this clonotype: One end of the junction is discordant with germline, which a read error may explain. The J gene is TRBJ2-1, the V gene TRBV5-1; 10 bases match TRBD1. From germline, CDR1 is SGHRS and CDR2 YFSETQ. The CDR3 length is 15 residues. CDR3 in DNA: TGCGTCAGCAGCTTTGGGGGGACAGGGGTCAATGAGCAATTCTTC. It translates to CVSSFGGTGVNEQFF.

The V call is TRBV9, the J call TRBJ1-1; D remains ambiguous. V gave up 1 base and J gave up 0 bases, with 4 bases separating them. CDR3 length: 13 amino acids. Germline CDR1 is SGDLS and CDR2 is YYNGEE. For the CDR3, the DNA is TGTGCCAGCAGCGTACAGGTGAACACTGAAGCTTTCTTT. Its protein is CASSVQVNTEAFF. The variable domain in full, with the rest retrieved from reference TRBV9 and TRBJ1-1, is DSGVTQTPKHLITATGQRVTLRCSPRSGDLSVYWYQQSLDQGLQFLIQYYNGEERAKGNILERFSAQQFPDLHSELNLSSLELGDSALYFCASSVQVNTEAFFGQGTRLTVV.

Comments on this clonotype: Compared with germline, one end of the junction differs, possibly owing to a read error. The chain is built from TRBV5-4 and TRBJ1-1; possibly TRBD1 for D (6 bases). The CDR3 has 13 residues. Germline V gene lookup returns CDR1 SGHNT and CDR2 YYREEE (reference sequence). The chain's CDR3 is CASRTGLNTEAFF. CDR3 bases: TGCGCCAGCAGAACAGGGTTGAACACTGAAGCTTTCTTT.

Regarding this clonotype: One end of the junction varies from germline; a read error may be responsible. J is TRBJ2-7 and V is TRBV6-5; 12 positions match TRBD2. This CDR3 has 15 amino acids. The germline V gene has CDR1 MNHEY and CDR2 SVGAGI. The chain's CDR3 is CASIHRLAGEYDQYF. The CDR3 region has the DNA TGTGCCAGCATACACCGACTAGCGGGAGAGTACGATCAGTACTTC.

Points on this clonotype: As the CDR3 is not closed by the conserved phenylalanine or tryptophan, this likely results from a read error. The gene calls are TRBV29-1 and TRBJ2-7, with 7 bases aligning to TRBD1. CDR3 length: 15 amino acids. J gave up 10 bases and V 0 bases, and 15 bases lay outside the gene matches. The germline V gene encodes CDR1 SQVTM and CDR2 ANQGSEA. The CDR3 loop is CSVEDMTGPGGRQYI. The CDR3 DNA sequence: TGCAGCGTTGAAGATATGACAGGGCCCGGTGGACGACAGTACATC.

Worth noting for this clonotype: Without the conserved terminal phenylalanine or tryptophan, this CDR3 likely stems from a read error. The chain is built from TRBV11-2 and TRBJ1-5; perhaps TRBD1 as D (5 bases). The CDR3 runs to 17 residues. Trimming left V 2 bases short and J 1 base short, with 15 bases between. Germline-derived CDR1 and CDR2 are SGHAT and FQNNGV. In DNA, the CDR3 is TGTGCCAGCAGCTTAATAGGGGTAACAGGAAGCAATCAGCCCCAGCATTAT. It encodes CASSLIGVTGSNQPQHY.

Details on this clonotype: At one end, the junction sequence differs from germline, possibly due to a read error. This chain links TRBV4-1 with TRBJ2-3, with 9 nucleotides matching TRBD2. From germline, CDR1 is MGHRA and CDR2 YSYEKL. The CDR3 length is 14 residues. CDR3 loop: CASGRREGIDTQYF. The CDR3 DNA is TGCGCCAGCGGGAGGCGGGAGGGCATAGATACTCAGTATTTT.

Comments on this clonotype: The junction shows a germline mismatch at one end, possibly a read error. V and J are TRBV11-1 and TRBJ2-3, with D possibly being TRBD1 (5 bases). The DNA end is a closer match to TRBJ1-5, so the J assignment may be wrong. CDR3 length equals 19 residues. CDR1 is SGHAT, CDR2 FQDESV, per germline (reference sequence). The CDR3 protein is CASSSGGSSVGARTDMQHF. The CDR3, as DNA: TGTGCCAGTAGCTCTGGGGGAAGCTCTGTTGGAGCCCGCACAGATATGCAGCATTTT.

The rearrangement joins TRBV29-1 to TRBJ2-3, with D perhaps matching TRBD1 or TRBD2 (6 bases each). V lost 5 bases and J 3 bases, leaving 21 bases between the germline ends. The length of the CDR3 is 16 residues. Germline assignment: CDR1 SQVTM and CDR2 ANQGSEA. The CDR3 is CSVRGTVQGNTDTQYF. Here the CDR3 DNA reads TGCAGCGTTCGGGGGACCGTACAGGGTAATACAGATACGCAGTATTTT.

A note on this clonotype: The junction departs from the called germline gene at one end, perhaps through a read error. The chain links TRBV10-2 to TRBJ2-1, with unresolved D. The CDR3 is 12 amino acids. The germline CDR1 and CDR2 sequences are WSHSY and SAAADI. The DNA of the CDR3 is TGCGCCAGCAGCCACGGGTACAGTGAGCAATTCTTC. Translation: CASSHGYSEQFF.